This T cell receptor beta chain was identified during a study of T cell repertoires in cytomegalovirus infection. Study as a whole: Used in the study were CMV epitopes, some recently identified and HLA-C-restricted, others well-studied and HLA-B-restricted. Indicated by public TCR beta signatures were CMV infection and matching HLA type.

This CDR3 spans 17 amino acids. From germline, CDR1 is MDHEN and CDR2 SYDVKM. Trimming cost V 4 bases and J 3 bases; bases outside gene matches: 11. TCRdb re-called the reads through MiXCR, storing one row per CDR3 protein. The table lists some 500,000 distinct CDR3 sequences, more than 30% of them singletons, with 15% to 20% in the top ten. This clonotype was seen a few times. Its matching antigen is unknown. Overall study results and limits: Ex vivo responses were dominated by HLA-C-restricted CMV-specific TCR beta clonotypes. Carriers of CMV plus the relevant HLA were identified by cumulative public TCR beta family frequency.

Sequenced material: cultured PBMCs, taken from culture after CMV antigen stimulation. This chain links TRBV28 with TRBJ2-1, with 8 bases that match TRBD2. The TCR originated in a human donor in good health (CMV status not recorded). Some clones in this sample may be carry-over from other donors' samples. CDR3 protein: CASSSLVDTSGYNEQFF. The CDR3 DNA reads TGTGCCAGCAGTTCTTTAGTTGATACTAGCGGCTACAATGAGCAGTTCTTC.